This passage covers 15 T cell receptor beta chains from one sample sequenced in a study of shared clonotypes between healthy human individuals. Profiling relied on immunoSEQ multiplex PCR, and the TCRdb table lists in-frame clones only, not all of them. Among about 2,200,000 clones listed, 85% to 95% were seen once. Naive CD8 populations comprised CD45RO-negative cells positively selected for CCR7, excluding terminally differentiated effector memory CD45RA+ cells. Sequenced input: naive CD8+ T cells from PBMCs. These receptors all come from a man between 18 and 29 years old in good health. Some clones in this sample may be carry-over from other donors' samples.

This clone showed up just once. The chain has TRBV6-5 and TRBJ2-3, with D possibly being TRBD1 (5 bases). Trimming cost V 3 bases and J 4 bases, with 8 bases left between them. Germline CDR1 MNHEY, CDR2 SVGAGI. The CDR3 is 13 amino acids. The CDR3 DNA sequence: TGTGCCAGCAGTTATGGGGCACCAGATACGCAGTATTTT. Protein product: CASSYGAPDTQYF.

CDR3 amino acids: CASSLVSGLSTYEQYF. The CDR3 DNA reads TGTGCCAGCAGCTTGGTTTCAGGGTTGAGCACCTACGAGCAGTACTTC. The chain joins TRBV5-6 to TRBJ2-7; maybe TRBD1 (5 bases). Germline V CDR1 and CDR2: SGHDT, YYEEEE. Trimming shortened V by 0 bases and J by 2 bases, and 15 bases separated the two germline ends. The CDR3 is 16 residues long.

The gene calls are TRBV6-6 and TRBJ1-1; D ambiguous. Per germline, CDR1 MNHNY and CDR2 SVGAGI (reference sequence). This CDR3 is 11 amino acids long. V was clipped by 0 bases and J by 6 bases, with 2 bases between them. The CDR3 bases are TGTGCCAGCAGTTACTCGGCTGAAGCTTTCTTT. Translation: CASSYSAEAFF.

The chain couples TRBV5-6 to TRBJ1-1; possibly TRBD1 for D (6 bases). V gave up 5 bases and J gave up 1 base, with 12 bases separating them. Germline V gene lookup returns CDR1 SGHDT and CDR2 YYEEEE. The CDR3 runs to 14 residues. Here the CDR3 DNA reads TGTGCCAGCAGGAGACTGACAGGGAACACTGAAGCTTTCTTT. Encoded protein: CASRRLTGNTEAFF. Variable domain in full (rest from reference TRBV5-6 and TRBJ1-1): DAGVTQSPTHLIKTRGQQVTLRCSPKSGHDTVSWYQQALGQGPQFIFQYYEEEERQRGNFPDRFSGHQFPNYSSELNVNALLLGDSALYLCASRRLTGNTEAFFGQGTRLTVV.

The J gene is TRBJ2-3, the V gene TRBV11-3; unclear D gene. Germline loops: CDR1 SGHNT, CDR2 YENEEA. Trimming removed 1 base from V and 2 bases from J, with 10 bases in between. The CDR3 sequence is 15 residues long. This CDR3 reads CASSLGADITDTQYF. CDR3 nucleotides: TGTGCCAGCAGCTTAGGGGCTGACATCACAGATACGCAGTATTTT.

V is TRBV6-5 and J is TRBJ2-5; no definite D call. The germline V gene has CDR1 MNHEY and CDR2 SVGAGI. Deletions cut 3 bases from V and 0 bases from J, with 11 bases between. The CDR3 totals 15 residues. CDR3 in DNA: TGTGCCAGCAGTTATCCCGACTGGGACCAAGAGACCCAGTACTTC. This encodes CASSYPDWDQETQYF.

The chain has TRBV11-2 and TRBJ2-7, with D perhaps TRBD2 (6 bases). The CDR3 has 15 amino acids. Germline assignment: CDR1 SGHAT and CDR2 FQNNGV. V dropped 5 bases and J dropped 2 bases, with 16 bases sitting between them. The CDR3 coding sequence is TGTGCCAGCAGCGGGCGCGGGAAGGGACCCTACGAGCAGTACTTC. Its translation is CASSGRGKGPYEQYF.

The count of this clone is one. The same CDR3 also results from other DNA sequences found in this sample. The J gene is TRBJ1-5, the V gene TRBV27; D unclear. The CDR3 contains 13 residues. The germline V gene encodes CDR1 MNHEY and CDR2 SMNVEV (reference sequence). V was shortened by 2 bases and J by 6 bases, with 8 bases between the two germline ends. The chain's CDR3 is CASSLGGAQPQHF. The CDR3 DNA reads as TGTGCCAGCAGTTTAGGAGGAGCTCAGCCCCAGCATTTT.

The CDR3 loop is CASSLFPTENIQYF. CDR3 bases: TGTGCCAGCAGCTTGTTCCCGACAGAAAACATTCAGTACTTC. This chain uses TRBV11-1 with TRBJ2-4, with a tentative D call TRBD1 (5 bases). CDR3 length: 14 residues. Germline loops: CDR1 SGHAT, CDR2 FQDESV (reference sequence). V was shortened by 3 bases and J by 5 bases, with 11 bases between the two germline ends.

Regarding this clone: The sample contains more than one DNA sequence encoding this CDR3. This sequence joins TRBV5-6 and TRBJ2-1; tentative D call: TRBD2 (5 bases). The germline V and J ends were trimmed by 2 bases and 4 bases, with 10 bases remaining between them. The CDR3 is 14 residues long. Per the germline V gene, CDR1 is SGHDT and CDR2 is YYEEEE. CDR3 residues: CASSFGGRYNEQFF. The DNA of the CDR3 is TGTGCCAGCAGCTTTGGTGGGAGATACAATGAGCAGTTCTTC.

The chain links TRBV7-2 to TRBJ1-4; D call uncertain. The CDR3 runs 15 residues. In germline, CDR1 is SGHTA, CDR2 FQGNSA. Trimming cost V 3 bases and J 0 bases, with 8 bases left between them. CDR3 sequence: CASSFEFTTNEKLFF. Here the CDR3 DNA reads TGTGCCAGCAGCTTTGAATTTACAACTAATGAAAAACTGTTTTTT.

V gene TRBV7-6 combines with J gene TRBJ1-4; D uncertain. V was clipped by 2 bases and J by 8 bases, with 9 bases between them. Germline values: CDR1 SGHVS, CDR2 FNYEAQ. There are 13 residues in the CDR3. The CDR3 DNA follows: TGTGCCAGCAGCTTACGGGCCTCAGAAAAACTGTTTTTT. It translates to CASSLRASEKLFF.

The chain has TRBV4-1 and TRBJ2-2; D is possibly TRBD2 (6 bases). CDR1 and CDR2 (germline): MGHRA, YSYEKL. V lost 4 bases to trimming and J lost 6 bases, with 9 bases between them. This CDR3 region has 13 residues. The CDR3 DNA reads as TGCGCCAGCAGCCGGTCGGGGGCCGGGGAGCTGTTTTTT. This sequence encodes CASSRSGAGELFF.

In this sample, this clone turned up a few times. CDR3 residues: CASRPDRAGGYTF. CDR3 in DNA: TGTGCCAGCAGGCCTGACAGGGCTGGTGGCTACACCTTC. This chain uses TRBV6-5 with TRBJ1-2; 7 bases map to TRBD1. After removal of 6 bases from V and 7 bases from J, the junction contained 8 bases not matched to a gene. The V gene's germline CDR1 is MNHEY and CDR2 SVGAGI. The CDR3 is made up of 13 amino acids.

The chain has TRBV27 and TRBJ2-7, with D perhaps TRBD1 (5 bases). This CDR3 contains 13 residues. Germline CDR1 and CDR2: MNHEY and SMNVEV (reference sequence). The V and J ends lost 8 bases and 1 base respectively, with 12 bases between them. DNA of the CDR3: TGTGCCAGCGGACCCACAGGTTCCTACGAGCAGTACTTC. This encodes CASGPTGSYEQYF.